Shown below are 29 T cell receptor beta chains from a single sample sequenced in a study of T cells in Graves' hyperthyroidism and ophthalmopathy. Amplified TCR beta CDR3 regions derived from RNA transcripts. First-round RT-PCR with HTBI primers amplified the TCR CDR3 region. TCRdb reprocessed the multiplex PCR reads with MiXCR, giving one entry per CDR3 protein. The sample has about 640,000 distinct CDR3 sequences; around 20% are singletons. Sequencing was performed on blood. The receptors come from a man younger than 40 with Graves' ophthalmopathy.

The chain couples TRBV20-1 to TRBJ2-1; no definite D call. V was cut by 3 bases and J by 9 bases, with 9 bases left in between. Germline V lookup: CDR1 DFQATT, CDR2 SNEGSKA (reference sequence). The CDR3 runs to 11 residues. The CDR3 region has the DNA TGCAGTGCTAGGGGTCTAAGTGAGCAGTTCTTC. Translation gives CSARGLSEQFF.

This clonotype has just a few counts. The chain employs TRBV30 and TRBJ2-2, with 7 bases fitting TRBD1. The V gene end was trimmed by 2 bases and the J gene end by 4 bases; junction bases not matched to a gene: 7. Germline V gives CDR1 GTSNPN, CDR2 SVGIG (reference sequence). This CDR3 comprises 15 residues. The chain's CDR3 is CAWSTGTALTGELFF. The CDR3 DNA reads as TGTGCCTGGAGTACCGGGACAGCACTCACCGGGGAGCTGTTTTTT.

The chain has TRBV6-4 and TRBJ2-3, with 14 bases that match TRBD2. Trimming at V came to 3 bases and at J to 5 bases, leaving 7 bases not matched to a gene. This CDR3 spans 17 amino acids. From germline, CDR1 is MRHNA and CDR2 SNTAGT. The CDR3 DNA sequence: TGTGCCAGCAGTGAATCCGGGACTAGCGGGAGAATAGATACGCAGTATTTT. This gives the protein CASSESGTSGRIDTQYF.

The table lists this clonotype with a few counts. The chain carries TRBV7-8 and TRBJ1-6; 8 nucleotides align to TRBD1. J was trimmed by 10 bases and V by 6 bases; bases with no gene match: 11. This CDR3 contains 15 residues. Germline V gene data show CDR1 as SGHVS and CDR2 as FQNEAQ. DNA for the CDR3: TGTGCCAGCAGACCGTTTGGGGACAGGCGGTCACCCCTCCACTTT. Encoded protein: CASRPFGDRRSPLHF.

This clonotype was seen at least ten times. J is TRBJ2-5 and V is TRBV12-3 or TRBV12-4; D is possibly TRBD2 (6 bases). Trimming shortened V by 6 bases and J by 4 bases, and 18 bases separated the two germline ends. The CDR3 loop spans 15 amino acids. This chain's CDR3 is CASRRLGPAPETQYF. DNA for the CDR3: TGTGCCAGCAGAAGACTAGGCCCGGCCCCAGAGACCCAGTACTTC.

This clonotype was found many times. The chain links TRBV11-2 to TRBJ1-2; TRBD1 is a possible D gene (6 bases). The CDR3 has 15 amino acids. CDR1 and CDR2 from the germline V gene are SGHAT and FQNNGV. V gave up 4 bases and J gave up 2 bases, with 14 bases separating them. CDR3: CASSSYRDLNYGYTF. The CDR3 nucleotides are TGTGCCAGCAGCTCATACAGGGATCTGAACTATGGCTACACCTTC.

This clonotype was observed at least ten times. The chain recombines TRBV30 with TRBJ1-1; 8 nucleotides line up with TRBD1. V lost 2 bases and J lost 0; bases outside the gene matches: 5. The V gene's germline CDR1 is GTSNPN and CDR2 SVGIG (reference sequence). The CDR3 runs to 15 residues. CDR3 coding DNA: TGTGCCTGGAGTTATGGACAGGGAATGAACACTGAAGCTTTCTTT. Its protein is CAWSYGQGMNTEAFF.

A few counts support this clonotype. The chain uses TRBV7-2 and TRBJ1-5, with D hard to call. Trimming left V 0 bases short and J 5 bases short, with 11 bases between. The CDR3 covers 15 residues. Germline V lookup: CDR1 SGHTA, CDR2 FQGNSA. CDR3 region: CASSLAALMDQPQHF. The CDR3 DNA reads TGTGCCAGCAGCTTAGCTGCCCTAATGGATCAGCCCCAGCATTTT.

This clonotype was counted between two and nine times. The rearrangement uses TRBV28 and TRBJ2-1; possibly TRBD1 or TRBD2 for D (5 bases each). CDR3 length equals 15 residues. Germline CDR1 reads MDHEN; CDR2 reads SYDVKM. Trimming removed 2 bases at V and 8 bases at J, with 16 bases between. The CDR3 nucleotides read TGTGCCAGCAGTTTACTCCAGGTGTGGGACGATGAGCAGTTCTTC. Translated: CASSLLQVWDDEQFF.

The chain combines TRBV9 with TRBJ2-1; D may match TRBD1 or TRBD2 (5 bases each). This CDR3 is 16 amino acids long. Trimming removed 4 bases at V and 4 bases at J, with 18 bases between. Germline V gene lookup returns CDR1 SGDLS and CDR2 YYNGEE. CDR3 nucleotide sequence: TGTGCCAGCAGCTCGCGTCCCGGGACGGAGTACAATGAGCAGTTCTTC. This encodes CASSSRPGTEYNEQFF.

This clonotype was detected many times. The genes are TRBV9 and TRBJ2-1; the match to TRBD2 covers 14 bases. Unmatched junction bases numbered 11, after V lost 0 bases and J lost 6 bases. The CDR3 extends over 19 amino acids. Germline V gives CDR1 SGDLS, CDR2 YYNGEE. CDR3 region: CASSVGTPTTSGRANEQFF. CDR3 sequence (DNA): TGTGCCAGCAGCGTAGGAACCCCCACGACTAGCGGGAGGGCCAATGAGCAGTTCTTC.

The rearrangement uses TRBV9 and TRBJ2-2, with TRBD1 identical over 9 bases. CDR3 size: 16 residues. CDR1 is SGDLS, CDR2 YYNGEE, per germline. J gave up 5 bases and V 0 bases, and 5 bases lay outside the gene matches. The CDR3 reads CASSVATGGSTGELFF. The CDR3 DNA reads as TGTGCCAGCAGCGTAGCGACAGGGGGTTCGACCGGGGAGCTGTTTTTT.

This chain links TRBV6-1 with TRBJ2-1; D unresolved. The CDR3 spans 14 residues. Trimming removed 6 bases at V and 4 bases at J, with 13 bases between. Germline values: CDR1 MNHNS, CDR2 SASEGT. This CDR3 is CASSEPAAYNEQFF. The DNA for the CDR3 is TGTGCCAGCAGCGAGCCAGCAGCATACAATGAGCAGTTCTTC.

The genes are TRBV4-1 and TRBJ2-7, with D possibly matching TRBD2 (5 bases). The CDR3 spans 11 residues. Germline CDR1 MGHRA, CDR2 YSYEKL. V was trimmed by 1 base and J by 8 bases, leaving 6 bases between them. CDR3 nucleotides: TGCGCCAGCAGCCAAGGGACTCAGCAGTACTTC. Amino acid sequence: CASSQGTQQYF.

In this sample, this clonotype turned up many times. This chain links TRBV14 with TRBJ2-1; 10 bases are a match to TRBD1. Germline assignment: CDR1 SGHDN and CDR2 FVKESK. This CDR3 is built from 14 residues. V was clipped by 1 base and J by 9 bases; unmatched bases: 3. The CDR3 loop is CASSQGTGGIEQFF. CDR3 DNA: TGTGCCAGCAGCCAAGGGACAGGGGGAATTGAGCAGTTCTTC.

This clonotype has only a few counts. This chain connects TRBV20-1 to TRBJ2-7, with D perhaps matching TRBD2 (5 bases). This CDR3 has 12 amino acids. In germline, CDR1 is DFQATT, CDR2 SNEGSKA (reference sequence). V was pared by 6 bases and J by 3 bases, with 12 bases between. The CDR3: CSADFGDYEQYF. CDR3 nucleotides: TGCAGTGCCGACTTCGGGGACTACGAGCAGTACTTC.

This clonotype showed up many times. The chain uses TRBV27 and TRBJ1-5; 9 bases fit TRBD1. The CDR3 loop spans 15 amino acids. V was clipped by 6 bases and J by 3 bases; unmatched bases: 6. The germline V gene encodes CDR1 MNHEY and CDR2 SMNVEV (reference sequence). The CDR3 region is CASSPRDRANQPQHF. The CDR3 DNA follows: TGTGCCAGCAGCCCCCGGGACAGGGCCAATCAGCCCCAGCATTTT.

As to this clonotype: Sequence at one end of the junction differs from germline and may be a read error. V gene TRBV3-1 combines with J gene TRBJ2-7; D is uncertain. Germline V CDR1 and CDR2: LGHDT, YNNKEL (reference sequence). The CDR3 length is 11 residues. CDR3 DNA: TGTGCCAGCAGCCATGCGTACGAGCAGCACTTC. Translated: CASSHAYEQHF.

This clonotype has just one count. The chain couples TRBV19 to TRBJ1-4; D not certain. Germline values: CDR1 LNHDA, CDR2 SQIVND (reference sequence). V lost 5 bases, J lost 3 bases, and 13 bases lay in between. This CDR3 contains 15 residues. CDR3 loop: CASSLRRESNEKLFF. The CDR3 DNA is TGTGCCAGTAGTCTGCGAAGGGAATCTAATGAAAAACTGTTTTTT. Together with reference TRBV19 and TRBJ1-4, the CDR3 gives the full variable domain: DGGITQSPKYLFRKEGQNVTLSCEQNLNHDAMYWYRQDPGQGLRLIYYSQIVNDFQKGDIAEGYSVSREKKESFPLTVTSAQKNPTAFYLCASSLRRESNEKLFFGSGTQLSVL.

Remarks on this clonotype: This may arise from a read error, as a much more abundant clone is one base away. CDR3 sequence reads: CASSEAMDGTQYF. CDR3 in DNA: TGTGCCAGCAGTGAAGCAATGGATGGGACCCAGTACTTC. The chain is built from TRBV2 and TRBJ2-5; D remains ambiguous. Trimming pared 0 bases from V and 7 bases from J, leaving 9 bases between. Per the germline V gene, CDR1 is SNHLY and CDR2 is FYNNEI. There are 13 residues in the CDR3. Using reference TRBV2 and TRBJ2-5 for the parts outside the CDR3, the full variable domain is EPEVTQTPSHQVTQMGQEVILRCVPISNHLYFYWYRQILGQKVEFLVSFYNNEISEKSEIFDDQFSVERPDGSNFTLKIRSTKLEDSAMYFCASSEAMDGTQYFGPGTRLLVL.

This clonotype was counted between two and nine times. V and J are TRBV24-1 and TRBJ2-1; the match to TRBD2 covers 8 bases. J was trimmed by 8 bases and V by 7 bases; bases with no gene match: 9. Germline V gives CDR1 KGHDR, CDR2 SFDVKD. This CDR3 contains 14 residues. CDR3 coding DNA: TGTGCCACCAGGGGACTAGGCCTGCGGGATGAGCAGTTCTTC. Residues: CATRGLGLRDEQFF.

V and J are TRBV5-1 and TRBJ1-2, with D maybe TRBD1 (5 bases). This CDR3 region has 14 residues. V was shortened by 0 bases and J by 8 bases, with 14 bases between the two germline ends. The germline gives CDR1 SGHRS, CDR2 YFSETQ. DNA of the CDR3: TGCGCCAGCAGCTTGGCCACGGGGGGAGACGGCTACACCTTC. Protein: CASSLATGGDGYTF.

This clonotype turned up a few times. The chain links TRBV6-1 to TRBJ2-7, with D perhaps matching TRBD1 or TRBD2 (5 bases each). V was trimmed by 5 bases and J by 1 base, leaving 12 bases between them. CDR1 MNHNS and CDR2 SASEGT come from the germline V gene. This CDR3 has 14 amino acids. The CDR3 region is CASSTGTESYEQYF. CDR3 bases: TGTGCCAGCAGTACCGGGACGGAGTCCTACGAGCAGTACTTC.

This clonotype was detected a few times. This sequence joins TRBV6-1 and TRBJ1-1, with 12 bases lining up with TRBD1. J was trimmed by 4 bases and V by 6 bases; bases with no gene match: 9. The germline V gene has CDR1 MNHNS and CDR2 SASEGT. The CDR3 runs 16 residues. The DNA of the CDR3 is TGTGCCAGCAGGAAGGGACAGGGGGCCGGTCCCACTGAAGCTTTCTTT. It codes for CASRKGQGAGPTEAFF.

Many counts were recorded for this clonotype. V usage is TRBV20-1 and J usage is TRBJ1-5; 7 positions match TRBD1. V trimming: 5 bases; J trimming: 2 bases; junction bases outside the gene matches: 6. The CDR3 loop spans 14 amino acids. The germline V gene encodes CDR1 DFQATT and CDR2 SNEGSKA (reference sequence). CDR3 DNA sequence: TGCAGTGCTCGGACAGGCGAGGGCAATCAGCCCCAGCATTTT. Translated, it gives CSARTGEGNQPQHF.

There are a few counts of this clonotype. The chain joins TRBV19 to TRBJ1-1; the D gene is possibly TRBD1 (5 bases). The V gene's germline CDR1 is LNHDA and CDR2 SQIVND (reference sequence). There are 14 residues in the CDR3. V was pared by 8 bases and J by 4 bases, with 17 bases between. DNA for the CDR3: TGTGCCAGTGGACAATCCCTGGGCGGCACTGAAGCTTTCTTT. Protein sequence: CASGQSLGGTEAFF.

This clonotype was recorded a few times. The CDR3 loop reads CASSADQSSYNEQFF. CDR3 in DNA: TGTGCCAGCAGTGCGGACCAAAGCTCCTACAATGAGCAGTTCTTC. The chain couples TRBV2 to TRBJ2-1; no firm D call. The CDR3 consists of 15 residues. Trimming took off 4 bases at V and 0 bases at J, with 10 bases between the two ends. Per the germline V gene, CDR1 is SNHLY and CDR2 is FYNNEI.

The chain is built from TRBV20-1 and TRBJ2-7, with D possibly matching TRBD1 (5 bases). The CDR3 is 13 amino acids. The V end was cut by 6 bases, the J end by 7 bases, with 19 bases between. Germline loops: CDR1 DFQATT, CDR2 SNEGSKA (reference sequence). For the CDR3, the DNA is TGCAGTGCCCGAGATTGGGCTGCAGGGGAGCAGTACTTC. Encoded protein: CSARDWAAGEQYF.

This clonotype occurred a few times. The V call is TRBV9, the J call TRBJ2-1; the D gene could be TRBD1 or TRBD2 (7 bases each). Trimming removed 0 bases from V and 10 bases from J, with 17 bases in between. CDR3 length: 15 residues. Per germline, CDR1 SGDLS and CDR2 YYNGEE. The CDR3 DNA sequence: TGTGCCAGCAGCGTAGCAGGGGGGGAGCGGAGAGAGCAGTTCTTC. It specifies CASSVAGGERREQFF.